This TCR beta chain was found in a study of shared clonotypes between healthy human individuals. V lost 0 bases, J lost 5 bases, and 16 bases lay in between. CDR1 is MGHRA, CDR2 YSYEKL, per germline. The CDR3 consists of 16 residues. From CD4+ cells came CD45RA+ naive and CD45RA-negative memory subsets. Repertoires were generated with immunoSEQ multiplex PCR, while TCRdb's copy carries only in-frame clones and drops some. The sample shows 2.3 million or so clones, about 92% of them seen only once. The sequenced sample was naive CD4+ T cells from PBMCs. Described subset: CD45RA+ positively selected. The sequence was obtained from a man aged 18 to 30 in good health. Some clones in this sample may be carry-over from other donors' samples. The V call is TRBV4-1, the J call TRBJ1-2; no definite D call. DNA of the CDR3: TGCGCCAGCAGCCAAGAGAGTATAGGTCAAATTTATGGCTACACCTTC. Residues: CASSQESIGQIYGYTF.